These T cell receptor beta chains were read from a single sample in a study of CD8 T cells in ankylosing spondylitis. TCRdb re-called the 5' RACE reads with MiXCR, one entry per CDR3 protein. In the table there are some 30,000 distinct CDR3 sequences, roughly 6.8% of which are singletons. The specimen was blood, either unsorted or a sorted T cell fraction (not recorded which). The receptors come from a male donor with ankylosing spondylitis or in good health (not recorded which). Both conserved end residues are part of each CDR3. The order of the fields is V gene, J gene, clone size, D gene, CDR3 DNA, CDR3 protein. D genes are given only for firm matches. The listing skips clone size in some rows; elsewhere it reads once, few, many or a size class.

>TRBV10-3|TRBJ2-1|many|NA
TGTGCCATCAGTGAGTCTGGCGGGTACTCCTACAATGAGCAGTTCTTC
CAISESGGYSYNEQFF
>TRBV20-1|TRBJ2-1|NA|TRBD2
TGCTGTGCTAGAGATTTTCGGACTAGCGGGAGGCCGAGCTCCTACAATGAGCAGTTCTTC
CCARDFRTSGRPSSYNEQFF
>TRBV7-9|TRBJ2-6|many|TRBD2
TGTGCCAGCAGCCGGACTAGTTCTGGGGCCAACGTCCTGACTTTC
CASSRTSSGANVLTF
>TRBV20-1|TRBJ2-1|few|TRBD2
TGCAGTGCTAGCTCCTTGGCGGGAGGGATGGCTAATGAGCAGTTCTTC
CSASSLAGGMANEQFF
>TRBV5-1|TRBJ2-1|many|NA
TGCGCCAGCAGCTTGGCGATCGGGAGCTCCTACAATGAGCAGTTCTTC
CASSLAIGSSYNEQFF
>TRBV20-1|TRBJ2-1|many|TRBD2
TGCAGTGCTAACCGACTAGCGGGAGTGGACAATGAGCAGTTCTTC
CSANRLAGVDNEQFF
>TRBV10-3|TRBJ2-7|many|TRBD1
TGTGCCATCAGCGCCGGGACAGGGGTGCTTGAGCAGTACTTC
CAISAGTGVLEQYF
>TRBV27|TRBJ2-1|many|NA
TGTGCCAGCAGTTTAGTAAGGGGGCGGGGAGAGCAGTTCTTC
CASSLVRGRGEQFF
>TRBV5-1|TRBJ1-2|many|TRBD1
TGCGCCAGCAGCTTATCAGGGGGAAATGGCTACACCTTC
CASSLSGGNGYTF
>TRBV12-3/TRBV12-4|TRBJ2-3|many|NA
TGTGCCAGCAGTTTAGACGGGAGTGGGTCAGATACGCAGTATTTT
CASSLDGSGSDTQYF
>TRBV5-1|TRBJ2-1|many|NA
TGCGCCAGCAGCTCACAGGGGGGGAGCAATGAGCAGTTCTTC
CASSSQGGSNEQFF